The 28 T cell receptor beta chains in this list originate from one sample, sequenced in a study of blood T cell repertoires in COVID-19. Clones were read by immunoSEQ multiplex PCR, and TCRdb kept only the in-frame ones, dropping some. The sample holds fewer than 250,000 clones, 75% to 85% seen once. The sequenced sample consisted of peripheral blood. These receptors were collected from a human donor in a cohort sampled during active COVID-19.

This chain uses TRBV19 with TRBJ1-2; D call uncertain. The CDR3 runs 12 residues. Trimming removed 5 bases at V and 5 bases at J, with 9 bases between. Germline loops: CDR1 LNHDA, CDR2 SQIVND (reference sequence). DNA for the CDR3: TGTGCCAGTAGTTCCCGACTGTATGGCTACACCTTC. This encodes CASSSRLYGYTF.

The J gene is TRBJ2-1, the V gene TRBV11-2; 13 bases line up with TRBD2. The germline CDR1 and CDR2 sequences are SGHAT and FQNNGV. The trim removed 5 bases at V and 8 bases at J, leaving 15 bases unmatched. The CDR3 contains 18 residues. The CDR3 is CASSIFRLAGGSKDEQFF. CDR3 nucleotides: TGTGCCAGCAGCATATTCCGACTAGCGGGGGGTTCTAAGGATGAGCAGTTCTTC.

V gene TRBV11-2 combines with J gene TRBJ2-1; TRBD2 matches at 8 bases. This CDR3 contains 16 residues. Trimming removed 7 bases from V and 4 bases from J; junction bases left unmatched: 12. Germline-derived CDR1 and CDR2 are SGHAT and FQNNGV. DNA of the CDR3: TGTGCCAGCACCCGATCGGGACTAGGCTATTACAATGAGCAGTTCTTC. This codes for CASTRSGLGYYNEQFF.

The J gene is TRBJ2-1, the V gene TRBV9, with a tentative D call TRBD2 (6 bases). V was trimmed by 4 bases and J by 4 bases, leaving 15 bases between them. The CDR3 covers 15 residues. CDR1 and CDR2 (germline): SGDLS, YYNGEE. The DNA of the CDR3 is TGTGCCAGCAGCATCTTCCGGGACTCATACAATGAGCAGTTCTTC. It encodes CASSIFRDSYNEQFF.

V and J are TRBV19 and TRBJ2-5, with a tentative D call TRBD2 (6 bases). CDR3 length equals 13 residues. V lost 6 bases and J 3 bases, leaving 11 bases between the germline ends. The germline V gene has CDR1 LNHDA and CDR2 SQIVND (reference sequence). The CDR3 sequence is CASREVAEETQYF. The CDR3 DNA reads TGTGCCAGTAGAGAGGTAGCGGAAGAGACCCAGTACTTC.

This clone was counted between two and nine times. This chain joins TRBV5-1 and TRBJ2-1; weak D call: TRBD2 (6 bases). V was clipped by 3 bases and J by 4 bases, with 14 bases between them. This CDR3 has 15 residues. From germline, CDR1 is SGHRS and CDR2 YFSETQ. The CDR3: CASSSSGTAYNEQFF. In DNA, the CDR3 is TGCGCCAGCAGCTCCTCCGGGACTGCATACAATGAGCAGTTCTTC.

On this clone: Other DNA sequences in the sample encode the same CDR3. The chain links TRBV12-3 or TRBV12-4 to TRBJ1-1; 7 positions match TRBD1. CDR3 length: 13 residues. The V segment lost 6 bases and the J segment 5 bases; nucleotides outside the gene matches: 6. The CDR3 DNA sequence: TGTGCCAGCAGCTTGGCAGGGGGAACTGAAGCTTTCTTT. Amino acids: CASSLAGGTEAFF.

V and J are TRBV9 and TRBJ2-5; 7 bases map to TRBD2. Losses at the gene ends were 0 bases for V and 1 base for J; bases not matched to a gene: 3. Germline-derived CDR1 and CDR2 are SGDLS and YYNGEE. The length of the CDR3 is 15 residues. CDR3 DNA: TGTGCCAGCAGCGTAGTAGCTAGCGGCCAAGAGACCCAGTACTTC. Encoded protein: CASSVVASGQETQYF.

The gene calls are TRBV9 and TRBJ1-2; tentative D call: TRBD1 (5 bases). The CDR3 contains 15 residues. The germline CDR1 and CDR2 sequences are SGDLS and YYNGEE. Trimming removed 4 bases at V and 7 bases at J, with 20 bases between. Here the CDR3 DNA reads TGTGCCAGCAGCCCTCCCGGGGGGGTGAAGGGTGGCTACACCTTC. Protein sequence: CASSPPGGVKGGYTF.

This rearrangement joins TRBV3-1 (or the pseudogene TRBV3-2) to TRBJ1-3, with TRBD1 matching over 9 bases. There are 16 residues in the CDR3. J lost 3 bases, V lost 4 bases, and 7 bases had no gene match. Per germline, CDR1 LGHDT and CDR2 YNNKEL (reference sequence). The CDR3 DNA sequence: TGTGCCAGCAGCCGCTCGGACAGGGGAGATGGAAACACCATATATTTT. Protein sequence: CASSRSDRGDGNTIYF.

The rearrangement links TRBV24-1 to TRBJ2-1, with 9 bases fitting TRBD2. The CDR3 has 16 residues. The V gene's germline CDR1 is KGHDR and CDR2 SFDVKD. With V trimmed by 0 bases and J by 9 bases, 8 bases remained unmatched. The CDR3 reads CATSDLGSGSLGEQFF. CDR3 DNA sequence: TGTGCCACCAGTGATTTGGGTAGCGGGAGTTTGGGTGAGCAGTTCTTC.

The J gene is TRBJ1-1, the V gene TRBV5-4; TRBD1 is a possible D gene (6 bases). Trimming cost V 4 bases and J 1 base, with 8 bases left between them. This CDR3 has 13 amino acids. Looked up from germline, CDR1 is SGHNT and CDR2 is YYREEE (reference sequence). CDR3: CASSPGQNTEAFF. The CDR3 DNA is TGTGCCAGCAGCCCGGGACAGAACACTGAAGCTTTCTTT.

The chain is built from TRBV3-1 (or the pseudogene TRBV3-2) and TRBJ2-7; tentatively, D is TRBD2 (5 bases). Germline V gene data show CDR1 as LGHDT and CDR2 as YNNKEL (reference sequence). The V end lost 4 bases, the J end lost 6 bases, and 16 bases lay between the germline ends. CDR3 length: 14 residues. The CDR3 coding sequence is TGTGCCAGCAGCCTAGACCGTACCGGGGTCGAGCAGTACTTC. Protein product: CASSLDRTGVEQYF.

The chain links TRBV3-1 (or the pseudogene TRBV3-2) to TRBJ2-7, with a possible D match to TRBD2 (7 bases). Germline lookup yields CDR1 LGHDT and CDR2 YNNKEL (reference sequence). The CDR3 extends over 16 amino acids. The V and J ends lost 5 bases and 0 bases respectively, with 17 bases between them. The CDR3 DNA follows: TGTGCCAGCAGCAAAGGAGGCGGGGGCCGCTCCTACGAGCAGTACTTC. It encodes CASSKGGGGRSYEQYF.

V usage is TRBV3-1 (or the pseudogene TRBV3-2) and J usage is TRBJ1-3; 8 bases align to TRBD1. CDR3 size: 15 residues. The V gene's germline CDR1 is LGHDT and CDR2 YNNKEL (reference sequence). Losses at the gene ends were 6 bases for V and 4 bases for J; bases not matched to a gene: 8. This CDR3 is CASSETGGRGNTIYF. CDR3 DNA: TGTGCCAGCAGTGAAACAGGGGGTCGAGGAAACACCATATATTTT.

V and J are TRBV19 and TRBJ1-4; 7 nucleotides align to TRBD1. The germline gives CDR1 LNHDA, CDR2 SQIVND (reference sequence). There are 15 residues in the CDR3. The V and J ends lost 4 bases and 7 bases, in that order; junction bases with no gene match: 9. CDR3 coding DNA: TGTGCCAGTAGTACACAGGGGACCGGAGGTGAAAAACTGTTTTTT. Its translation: CASSTQGTGGEKLFF.

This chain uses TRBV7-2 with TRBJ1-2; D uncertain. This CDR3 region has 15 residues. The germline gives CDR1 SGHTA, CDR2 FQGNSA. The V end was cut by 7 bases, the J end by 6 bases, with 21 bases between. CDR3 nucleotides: TGTGCCAGCACGGGGTGGAGGAGTCTAGTCCATGGCTACACCTTC. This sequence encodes CASTGWRSLVHGYTF.

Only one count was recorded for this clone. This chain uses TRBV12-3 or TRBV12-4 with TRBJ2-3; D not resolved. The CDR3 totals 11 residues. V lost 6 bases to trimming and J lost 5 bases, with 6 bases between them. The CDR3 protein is CASRARDTQYF. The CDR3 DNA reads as TGTGCCAGCAGGGCTAGAGATACGCAGTATTTT.

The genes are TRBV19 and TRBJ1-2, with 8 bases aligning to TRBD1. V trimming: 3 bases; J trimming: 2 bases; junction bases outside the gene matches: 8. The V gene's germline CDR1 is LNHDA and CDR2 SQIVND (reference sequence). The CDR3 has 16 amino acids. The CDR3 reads CASSIQGAIINYGYTF. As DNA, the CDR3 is TGTGCCAGTAGTATCCAGGGGGCAATTATCAACTATGGCTACACCTTC.

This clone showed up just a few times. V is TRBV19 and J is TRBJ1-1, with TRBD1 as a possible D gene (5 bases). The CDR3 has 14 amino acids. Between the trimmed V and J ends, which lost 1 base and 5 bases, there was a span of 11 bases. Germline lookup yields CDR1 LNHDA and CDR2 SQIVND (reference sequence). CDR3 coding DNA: TGTGCCAGTAGTATAGCAGGGCGTGGGACTGAAGCTTTCTTT. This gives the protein CASSIAGRGTEAFF.

The CDR3 region is CASSLGAGGGYNEQFF. For the CDR3, the DNA is TGTGCCAGCAGTTTGGGAGCGGGAGGAGGTTACAATGAGCAGTTCTTC. This rearrangement joins TRBV28 to TRBJ2-1, with TRBD2 identical over 9 bases. Germline V lookup: CDR1 MDHEN, CDR2 SYDVKM. This CDR3 comprises 16 residues. V lost 3 bases to trimming and J lost 4 bases; unmatched junction nucleotides: 7.

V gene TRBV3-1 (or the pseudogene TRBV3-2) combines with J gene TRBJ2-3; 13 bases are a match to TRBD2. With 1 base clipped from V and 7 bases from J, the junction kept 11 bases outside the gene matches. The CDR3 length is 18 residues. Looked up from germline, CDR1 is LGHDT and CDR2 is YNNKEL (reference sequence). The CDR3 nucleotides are TGTGCCAGCAGCCAAGCTTTGTTCGGGACTAGCGGGACGAATACGCAGTATTTT. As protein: CASSQALFGTSGTNTQYF.

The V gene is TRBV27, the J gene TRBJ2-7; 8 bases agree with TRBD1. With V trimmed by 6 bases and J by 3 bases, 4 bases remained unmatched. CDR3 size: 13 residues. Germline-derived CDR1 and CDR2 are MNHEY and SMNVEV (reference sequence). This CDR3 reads CASSYTGGYEQYF. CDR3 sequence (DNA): TGTGCCAGCAGCTATACAGGGGGCTACGAGCAGTACTTC.

CDR3 protein: CASSTLAATTDTQYF. DNA for the CDR3: TGTGCCAGCAGCACTTTAGCGGCCACCACAGATACGCAGTATTTT. The rearrangement joins TRBV7-3 to TRBJ2-3; D might be TRBD2 (6 bases). V dropped 5 bases and J dropped 2 bases, with 14 bases sitting between them. There are 15 residues in the CDR3. From germline, CDR1 is SGHTA and CDR2 FQGTGA.

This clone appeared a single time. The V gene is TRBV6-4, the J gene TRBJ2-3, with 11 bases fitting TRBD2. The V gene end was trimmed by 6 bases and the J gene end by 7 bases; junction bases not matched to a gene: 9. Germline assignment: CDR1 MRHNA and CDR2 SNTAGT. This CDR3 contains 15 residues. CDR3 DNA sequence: TGTGCCAGCAGCGCACTAGCGGGAGCTTCGAATACGCAGTATTTT. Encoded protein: CASSALAGASNTQYF.

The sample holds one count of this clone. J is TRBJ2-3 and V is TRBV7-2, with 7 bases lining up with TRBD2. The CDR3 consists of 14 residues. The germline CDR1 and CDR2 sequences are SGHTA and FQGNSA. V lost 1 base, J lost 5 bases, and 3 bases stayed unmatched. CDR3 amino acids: CASSLVGTKDTQYF. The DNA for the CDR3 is TGTGCCAGCAGCTTAGTGGGGACTAAAGATACGCAGTATTTT.

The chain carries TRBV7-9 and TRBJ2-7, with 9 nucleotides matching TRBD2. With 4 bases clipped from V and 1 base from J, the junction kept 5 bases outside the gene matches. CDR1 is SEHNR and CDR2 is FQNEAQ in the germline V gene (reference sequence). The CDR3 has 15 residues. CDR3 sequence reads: CASSYPTSGSYEQYF. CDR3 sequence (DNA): TGTGCCAGCAGCTACCCGACTAGCGGATCCTACGAGCAGTACTTC. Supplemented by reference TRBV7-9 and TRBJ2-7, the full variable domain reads DTGVSQNPRHKITKRGQNVTFRCDPISEHNRLYWYRQTLGQGPEFLTYFQNEAQLEKSRLLSDRFSAERPKGSFSTLEIQRTEQGDSAMYLCASSYPTSGSYEQYFGPGTRLTVT.

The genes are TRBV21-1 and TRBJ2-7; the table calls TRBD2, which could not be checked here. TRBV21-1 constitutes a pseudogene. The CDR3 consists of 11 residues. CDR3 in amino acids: CASRGSCEQYF. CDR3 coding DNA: TGTGCCAGCCGGGGGAGCTGCGAGCAGTACTTC.